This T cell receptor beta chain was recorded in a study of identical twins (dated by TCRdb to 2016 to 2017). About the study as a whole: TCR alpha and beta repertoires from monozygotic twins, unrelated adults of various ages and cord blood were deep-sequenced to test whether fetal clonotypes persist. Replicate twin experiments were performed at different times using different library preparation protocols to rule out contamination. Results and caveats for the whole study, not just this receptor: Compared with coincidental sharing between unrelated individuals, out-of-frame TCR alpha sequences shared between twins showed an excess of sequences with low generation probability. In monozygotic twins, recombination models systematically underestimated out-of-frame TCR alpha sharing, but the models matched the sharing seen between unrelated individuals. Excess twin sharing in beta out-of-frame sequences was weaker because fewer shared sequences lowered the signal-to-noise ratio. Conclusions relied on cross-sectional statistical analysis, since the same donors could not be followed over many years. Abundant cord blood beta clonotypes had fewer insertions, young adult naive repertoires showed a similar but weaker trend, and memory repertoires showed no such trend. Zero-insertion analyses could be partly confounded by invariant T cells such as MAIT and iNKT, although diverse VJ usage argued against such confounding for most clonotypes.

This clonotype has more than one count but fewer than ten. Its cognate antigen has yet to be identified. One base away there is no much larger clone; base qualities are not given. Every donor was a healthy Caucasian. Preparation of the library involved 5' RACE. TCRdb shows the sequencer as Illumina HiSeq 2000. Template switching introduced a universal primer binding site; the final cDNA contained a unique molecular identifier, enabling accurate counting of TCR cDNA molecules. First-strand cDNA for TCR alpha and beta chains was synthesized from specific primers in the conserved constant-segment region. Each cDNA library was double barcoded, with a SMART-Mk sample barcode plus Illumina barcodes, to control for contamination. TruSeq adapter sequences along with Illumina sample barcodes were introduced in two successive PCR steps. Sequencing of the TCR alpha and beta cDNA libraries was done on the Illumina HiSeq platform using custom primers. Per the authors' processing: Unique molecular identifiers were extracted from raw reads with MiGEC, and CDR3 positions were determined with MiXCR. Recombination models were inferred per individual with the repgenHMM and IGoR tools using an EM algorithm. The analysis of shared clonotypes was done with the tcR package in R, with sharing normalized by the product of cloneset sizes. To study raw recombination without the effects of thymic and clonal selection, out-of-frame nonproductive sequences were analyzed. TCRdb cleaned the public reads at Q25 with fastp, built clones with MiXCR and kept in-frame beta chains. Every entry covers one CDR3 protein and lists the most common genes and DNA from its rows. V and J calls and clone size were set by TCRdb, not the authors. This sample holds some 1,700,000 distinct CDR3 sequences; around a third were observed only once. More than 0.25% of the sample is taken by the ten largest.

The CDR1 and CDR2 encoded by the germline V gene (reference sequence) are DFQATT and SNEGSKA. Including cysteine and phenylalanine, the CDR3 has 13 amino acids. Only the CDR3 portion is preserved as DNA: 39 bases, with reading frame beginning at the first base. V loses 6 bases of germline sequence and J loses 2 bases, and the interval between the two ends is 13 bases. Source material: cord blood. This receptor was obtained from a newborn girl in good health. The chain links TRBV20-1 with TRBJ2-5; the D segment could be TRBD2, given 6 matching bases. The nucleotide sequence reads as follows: TGCAGTGCCCAACTAGCCGTACAAGAGACCCAGTACTTC. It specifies CSAQLAVQETQYF.